Below, 8 T cell receptor beta chains from the same sample are listed, as sequenced in a study of blood T cell repertoires in COVID-19. Measured with immunoSEQ multiplex PCR; TCRdb has only the in-frame clones, and not every one. The sample includes over 25,000 clones, roughly 88% of them seen just once. The sequenced sample consisted of peripheral blood. Every receptor here comes from a woman between 50 and 59 years old with active COVID-19.

V gene TRBV25-1 combines with J gene TRBJ1-3, with 7 bases fitting TRBD1. Per the germline V gene, CDR1 is MGHDK and CDR2 is SYGVNS. The CDR3 runs 18 residues. Losses at the gene ends were 1 base for V and 0 bases for J; bases not matched to a gene: 9. The CDR3, as DNA: TGTGCCAGCAGTGAATCTCCGGACAGGATATCCTCTGGAAACACCATATATTTT. The encoded protein is CASSESPDRISSGNTIYF.

This sequence joins TRBV11-2 and TRBJ2-7; 8 bases fit TRBD2. The V gene's germline CDR1 is SGHAT and CDR2 FQNNGV. Unmatched junction bases numbered 18, after V lost 1 base and J lost 4 bases. The CDR3 totals 19 residues. The CDR3 nucleotides are TGTGCCAGCAGCTTAGTTGGAGCAATAAGCGGGAGAGCGGCTTACGAGCAGTACTTC. Amino acids: CASSLVGAISGRAAYEQYF.

V and J are TRBV5-1 and TRBJ1-6, with 9 nucleotides matching TRBD1. V dropped 4 bases and J dropped 7; count of bases not matched to a gene: 9. Germline V gene lookup returns CDR1 SGHRS and CDR2 YFSETQ. This CDR3 has 16 amino acids. The CDR3 reads CASSRTGVRGNSPLHF. In DNA form, the CDR3 reads TGCGCCAGCAGCCGGACAGGGGTACGAGGGAATTCACCCCTCCACTTT.

V and J are TRBV5-5 and TRBJ1-1; D gene uncertain. V lost 0 bases, J lost 2 bases, and 5 bases lay in between. The germline V gene has CDR1 SGHKS and CDR2 YYEKEE (reference sequence). This CDR3 is 13 amino acids long. CDR3 in DNA: TGTGCCAGCAGCTTGGCCGTCAACACTGAAGCTTTCTTT. Its translation: CASSLAVNTEAFF.

V and J are TRBV28 and TRBJ2-3; the match to TRBD2 covers 14 bases. Germline values: CDR1 MDHEN, CDR2 SYDVKM. The CDR3 is 18 residues long. The trim removed 5 bases at V and 4 bases at J, leaving 11 bases unmatched. In DNA, the CDR3 is TGTGCCAGCAGTCCCTACGGACTAGCGGGAGGCCTGCCAGATACGCAGTATTTT. This gives the protein CASSPYGLAGGLPDTQYF.

The gene calls are TRBV19 and TRBJ2-1, with 14 bases aligning to TRBD2. The germline V gene encodes CDR1 LNHDA and CDR2 SQIVND (reference sequence). The length of the CDR3 is 15 residues. V shed 4 bases, J shed 6 bases, and the junction held 2 bases outside the gene matches. In DNA form, the CDR3 reads TGTGCCAGTAGTACCGGGACTAGCGGGAGCAATGAGCAGTTCTTC. Residues: CASSTGTSGSNEQFF.

J is TRBJ1-2 and V is TRBV24-1; D gene uncertain. Germline V lookup: CDR1 KGHDR, CDR2 SFDVKD. The CDR3 is made up of 11 amino acids. V lost 4 bases, J lost 4 bases, and 3 bases lay in between. The CDR3 loop reads CATSDGYGYTF. Written as DNA, the CDR3 is TGTGCCACCAGTGACGGCTATGGCTACACCTTC.

This chain links TRBV14 with TRBJ1-2; 8 bases are a match to TRBD1. The CDR3 loop spans 16 amino acids. Looked up from germline, CDR1 is SGHDN and CDR2 is FVKESK. Trimming at V came to 1 base and at J to 4 bases, leaving 8 bases not matched to a gene. The CDR3 sequence: CASSQVGAGGTYGYTF. In DNA form, the CDR3 reads TGTGCCAGCAGCCAAGTCGGGGCAGGGGGCACCTATGGCTACACCTTC.